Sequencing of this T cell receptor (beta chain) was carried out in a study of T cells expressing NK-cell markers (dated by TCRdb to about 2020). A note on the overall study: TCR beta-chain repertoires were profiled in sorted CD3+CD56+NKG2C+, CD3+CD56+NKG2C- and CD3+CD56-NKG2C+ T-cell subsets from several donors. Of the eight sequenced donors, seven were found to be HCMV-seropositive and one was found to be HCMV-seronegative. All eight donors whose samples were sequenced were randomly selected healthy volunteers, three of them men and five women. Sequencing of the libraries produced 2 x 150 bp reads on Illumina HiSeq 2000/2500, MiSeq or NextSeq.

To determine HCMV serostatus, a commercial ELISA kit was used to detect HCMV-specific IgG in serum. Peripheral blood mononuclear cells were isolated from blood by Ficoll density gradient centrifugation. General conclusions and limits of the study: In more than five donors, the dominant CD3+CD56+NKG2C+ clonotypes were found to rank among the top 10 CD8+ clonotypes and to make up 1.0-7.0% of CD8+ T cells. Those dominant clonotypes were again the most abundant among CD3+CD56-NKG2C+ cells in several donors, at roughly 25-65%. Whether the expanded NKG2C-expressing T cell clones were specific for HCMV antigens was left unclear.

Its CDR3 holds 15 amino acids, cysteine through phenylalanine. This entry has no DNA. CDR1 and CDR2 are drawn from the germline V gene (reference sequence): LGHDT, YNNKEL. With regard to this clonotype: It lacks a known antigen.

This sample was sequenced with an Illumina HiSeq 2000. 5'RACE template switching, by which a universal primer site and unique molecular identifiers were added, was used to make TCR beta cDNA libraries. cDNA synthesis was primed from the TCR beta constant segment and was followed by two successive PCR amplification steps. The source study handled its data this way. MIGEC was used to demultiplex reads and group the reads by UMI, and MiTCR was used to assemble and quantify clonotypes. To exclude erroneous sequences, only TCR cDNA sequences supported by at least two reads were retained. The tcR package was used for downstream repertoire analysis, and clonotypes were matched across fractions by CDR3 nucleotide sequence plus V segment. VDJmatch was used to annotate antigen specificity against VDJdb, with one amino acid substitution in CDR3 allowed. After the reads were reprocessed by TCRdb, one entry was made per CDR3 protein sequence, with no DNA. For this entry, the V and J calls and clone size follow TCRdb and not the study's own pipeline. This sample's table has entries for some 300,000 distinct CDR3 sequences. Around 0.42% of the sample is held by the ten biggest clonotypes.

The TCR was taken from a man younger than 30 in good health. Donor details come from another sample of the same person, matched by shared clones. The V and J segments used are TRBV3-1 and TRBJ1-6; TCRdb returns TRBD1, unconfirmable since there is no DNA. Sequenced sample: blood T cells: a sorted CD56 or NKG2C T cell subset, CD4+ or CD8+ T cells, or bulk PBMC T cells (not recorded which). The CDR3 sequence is CASSLTGTANSPLHF.